This T cell receptor beta chain originates from a study of T cell responses to AZD1222 COVID-19 vaccine. CDR1 is MNHEY, CDR2 SVGAGI, per germline. The CDR3 runs 13 residues. V lost 4 bases to trimming and J lost 9 bases, with 14 bases between them. Generated by immunoSEQ multiplex PCR, the TCRdb table keeps only in-frame clones and is missing some. Seen here are about 100,000 clones, 92% observed once, and the top ten hold 1.5% to 2%. The sequencing used peripheral blood, collected on day 0 of AZD1222 vaccination. The V and J genes are TRBV6-5 and TRBJ2-3; D possibly corresponds to TRBD1 (5 bases). The receptor's source is an adult in good health. CDR3 in DNA: TGTGCCAGCAGTTCTGACAGAGGTGGGACGCAGTATTTT. This gives the protein CASSSDRGGTQYF.